The 27 T cell receptor beta chains in this list originate from one sample, sequenced in a study of T-cell reconstitution after alpha-beta-depleted transplantation in children (TCRdb year 2016). The treatment or condition label on this specimen signifies: allogeneic hematopoietic cell transplantation with graft depleted of TCRalphabeta T cells and CD19 B cells. The receptor library was made with PCR. Sequencing instrument: Illumina HiSeq 2500. To normalize quantification of the TCRbeta repertoire, the TCR libraries were built with molecular barcoding that relied on unique molecular identifiers. TCRdb passed the public sequencing reads through fastp at Q25 and MiXCR, retaining productive beta sequences. Identical CDR3 protein sequences are pooled into one entry, listed with their most common genes and DNA. Here the sample has under 50,000 distinct CDR3 sequences; 40% to 65% occur a single time. The ten largest account for 30% to 40% of the sample.

The sample in question was peripheral blood, obtained before TCRalphabeta/CD19-depleted stem cell transplant. Source of these receptors: a boy younger than two with SCID, due to receive a stem cell transplant.

The chain joins TRBV2 to TRBJ1-5, with a weak D call TRBD1 (6 bases). Germline V lookup: CDR1 SNHLY, CDR2 FYNNEI. The CDR3 spans 13 residues. Trimming cost V 3 bases and J 7 bases, with 10 bases left between them. For the CDR3, the DNA is TGTGCCAGCAGTGACTCCAGGGGACAGCCCCAGCATTTT. This encodes CASSDSRGQPQHF.

This clonotype has a count of ten or more. The CDR3 protein is CSASPDLRTGTYEQYF. The CDR3 DNA sequence: TGCAGTGCCTCCCCCGATCTGCGGACAGGCACCTACGAGCAGTACTTC. V and J are TRBV20-1 and TRBJ2-7, with 7 bases fitting TRBD1. The CDR3 spans 16 residues. Germline V lookup: CDR1 DFQATT, CDR2 SNEGSKA (reference sequence). V dropped 6 bases and J dropped 2; count of bases not matched to a gene: 16.

This rearrangement joins TRBV12-3 or TRBV12-4 to TRBJ2-3; 7 bases are shared with TRBD1. V lost 6 bases, J lost 3 bases, and 9 bases stayed unmatched. This CDR3 comprises 15 residues. CDR3 sequence reads: CASSEDRDWTDTQYF. The CDR3 nucleotides are TGTGCCAGCAGCGAAGACAGGGATTGGACAGATACGCAGTATTTT.

The chain has TRBV20-1 and TRBJ2-1; 7 nucleotides agree with TRBD2. Germline CDR1 is DFQATT and CDR2 is SNEGSKA (reference sequence). This CDR3 has 13 amino acids. V lost 5 bases, J lost 7 bases, and 8 bases stayed unmatched. The chain's CDR3 is CSAGRGGRNEQFF. The CDR3 DNA sequence: TGCAGTGCTGGCCGGGGAGGGAGGAATGAGCAGTTCTTC.

V and J are TRBV6-2 or TRBV6-3 and TRBJ2-1; 7 bases map to TRBD2. Germline CDR1 is MNHEY and CDR2 is SVGEGT. The junction had 4 bases not matched to a gene; V was cut back by 1 base and J by 7 bases. The CDR3 extends over 14 amino acids. CDR3 region: CASSYWGGSNEQFF. CDR3 DNA sequence: TGTGCCAGCAGTTACTGGGGGGGGTCGAATGAGCAGTTCTTC.

This clonotype was recorded a few times. The V gene is TRBV28, the J gene TRBJ2-6; TRBD1 agrees at 8 bases. This CDR3 comprises 16 residues. The V gene's germline CDR1 is MDHEN and CDR2 SYDVKM. J gave up 1 base and V 7 bases, and 6 bases lay outside the gene matches. CDR3 sequence reads: CASNRDRSSGANVLTF. The CDR3, as DNA: TGTGCCAGCAACCGGGACAGGTCGTCTGGGGCCAACGTCCTGACTTTC.

This clonotype was detected only a few times. The chain carries TRBV4-2 and TRBJ2-1; TRBD2 matches 9 bases. Unmatched junction bases numbered 3, after V lost 4 bases and J lost 2 bases. This CDR3 is 15 amino acids long. In germline, CDR1 is LGHNA, CDR2 YNFKEQ. DNA for the CDR3: TGTGCCAGCAGCCCCAGCGGGGGGCCCTACAATGAGCAGTTCTTC. It codes for CASSPSGGPYNEQFF.

The V gene is TRBV6-4, the J gene TRBJ2-7; D may be TRBD1 (7 bases). V gave up 3 bases and J gave up 0 bases, with 15 bases separating them. The CDR3 runs 16 residues. From germline, CDR1 is MRHNA and CDR2 SNTAGT. The CDR3 region has the DNA TGTGCCAGCAGTGAAGGGGGCGGGGTCGGCTCCTACGAGCAGTACTTC. Its translation is CASSEGGGVGSYEQYF.

This chain connects TRBV20-1 to TRBJ2-7; D may be TRBD2 (5 bases). The CDR3 has 13 residues. Germline CDR1 and CDR2: DFQATT and SNEGSKA (reference sequence). Trimming pared 3 bases from V and 3 bases from J, leaving 12 bases between. Written as DNA, the CDR3 is TGCAGTGCTAGGGGAGACTACGACTACGAGCAGTACTTC. This translates into CSARGDYDYEQYF.

CDR3 protein: CASSHPGTGIDEQYF. In DNA, the CDR3 is TGTGCCAGCAGCCACCCCGGGACAGGGATCGACGAGCAGTACTTC. The chain uses TRBV3-1 and TRBJ2-7; TRBD1 aligns across 9 bases. The V segment lost 3 bases and the J segment 5 bases; nucleotides outside the gene matches: 8. The CDR3 runs 15 residues. The germline CDR1 and CDR2 sequences are LGHDT and YNNKEL (reference sequence).

This chain uses TRBV6-5 with TRBJ1-1; D is unresolved. Trimming removed 2 bases from V and 4 bases from J, with 8 bases in between. The CDR3 is 13 amino acids. From germline, CDR1 is MNHEY and CDR2 SVGAGI. The CDR3 sequence is CASSYGTFTEAFF. The CDR3 DNA reads as TGTGCCAGCAGTTACGGAACCTTCACTGAAGCTTTCTTT.

The genes are TRBV29-1 and TRBJ1-1; a weak D match, TRBD1 (6 bases). Germline CDR1 and CDR2: SQVTM and ANQGSEA. The CDR3 is 13 residues long. The V end lost 5 bases, the J end lost 3 bases, and 13 bases lay between the germline ends. In nucleotides, the CDR3 is TGCAGCGTTACCCGGGACACTCACACTGAAGCTTTCTTT. It yields the protein CSVTRDTHTEAFF.

The chain links TRBV5-1 to TRBJ1-5; TRBD1 matches at 10 bases. With V trimmed by 2 bases and J by 3 bases, 5 bases remained unmatched. CDR3 length: 16 residues. The germline CDR1 and CDR2 sequences are SGHRS and YFSETQ. CDR3: CASSLGTGAPNQPQHF. DNA for the CDR3: TGCGCCAGCAGCTTAGGGACAGGGGCCCCCAATCAGCCCCAGCATTTT. The full variable domain, in which reference TRBV5-1 and TRBJ1-5 provide the parts outside the CDR3, is KAGVTQTPRYLIKTRGQQVTLSCSPISGHRSVSWYQQTPGQGLQFLFEYFSETQRNKGNFPGRFSGRQFSNSRSEMNVSTLELGDSALYLCASSLGTGAPNQPQHFGDGTRLSIL.

This chain connects TRBV6-6 to TRBJ1-2; D gene ambiguous. This CDR3 is 13 amino acids long. V lost 0 bases and J 6 bases, leaving 8 bases between the germline ends. In germline, CDR1 is MNHNY, CDR2 SVGAGI (reference sequence). The CDR3 bases are TGTGCCAGCAGTTACTCAGGGTTTGATGGCTACACCTTC. Translated: CASSYSGFDGYTF.

This clonotype turned up a few times. This rearrangement joins TRBV6-1 to TRBJ2-2; D unresolved. Trimming took off 7 bases at V and 4 bases at J, with 13 bases between the two ends. The CDR3 covers 14 residues. Germline assignment: CDR1 MNHNS and CDR2 SASEGT. DNA of the CDR3: TGTGCCAGCAAAGTGCAGCCAGGCACCGGGGAGCTGTTTTTT. Translating it yields CASKVQPGTGELFF.

This clonotype was seen a handful of times. This chain joins TRBV7-2 and TRBJ2-1; D remains ambiguous. The germline V and J ends were trimmed by 7 bases and 0 bases, with 10 bases remaining between them. The CDR3 sequence is 14 residues long. Germline CDR1 SGHTA, CDR2 FQGNSA. CDR3 residues: CASTWGTSYNEQFF. CDR3 DNA: TGTGCCAGCACCTGGGGTACCTCCTACAATGAGCAGTTCTTC.

The chain recombines TRBV5-6 with TRBJ2-1; D is perhaps TRBD1 (6 bases). This CDR3 has 11 residues. With 3 bases removed from V and 9 bases from J, the gap between germline ends came to 7 bases. The V gene's germline CDR1 is SGHDT and CDR2 YYEEEE. The CDR3 sequence is CASSSGVEQFF. The CDR3 DNA reads as TGTGCCAGCAGCTCAGGGGTTGAGCAGTTCTTC.

CDR3 nucleotide sequence: TGCGCCAGCAGCTCCCCCGGGACAGGCAACTACAATGAGCAGTTCTTC. It translates to CASSSPGTGNYNEQFF. The V and J genes are TRBV4-1 and TRBJ2-1; 8 bases line up with TRBD1. The junction had 9 bases not matched to a gene; V was cut back by 5 bases and J by 3 bases. The CDR3 is 16 residues long. CDR1 is MGHRA and CDR2 is YSYEKL in the germline V gene.

The V call is TRBV6-1, the J call TRBJ1-2; no definite D call. The CDR3 contains 15 residues. The ends were cut back, 6 bases at V and 0 bases at J, with 14 bases in the middle. In germline, CDR1 is MNHNS, CDR2 SASEGT. The CDR3: CASRRSYQTNYGYTF. CDR3 DNA: TGTGCCAGCAGGAGATCTTATCAGACTAACTATGGCTACACCTTC.

This clonotype was observed a handful of times. The chain uses TRBV5-4 and TRBJ1-1, with D maybe TRBD1 (6 bases). This CDR3 has 15 residues. Germline-derived CDR1 and CDR2 are SGHNT and YYREEE (reference sequence). Trimming took 4 bases from V and 3 from J, leaving 16 bases between them. The CDR3 region is CASSPTRQDYTEAFF. The CDR3 DNA is TGTGCCAGCAGCCCCACCCGACAGGATTACACTGAAGCTTTCTTT.

V gene TRBV12-3 or TRBV12-4 combines with J gene TRBJ1-5; weak D call: TRBD1 (6 bases). This CDR3 region has 16 residues. Trimming left V 5 bases short and J 2 bases short, with 16 bases between. The CDR3 nucleotides read TGTGCCAGCAGTCTAGGTTCAGGGGATGGCAATCAGCCCCAGCATTTT. Its translation is CASSLGSGDGNQPQHF.

The V call is TRBV20-1, the J call TRBJ2-7, with TRBD2 matching over 9 bases. The ends lost 0 bases at V and 2 bases at J; junction bases unmatched: 5. Germline CDR1 DFQATT, CDR2 SNEGSKA (reference sequence). There are 15 residues in the CDR3. The CDR3 region is CSARDGSGGPYEQYF. The CDR3 nucleotides read TGCAGTGCTAGAGATGGGAGCGGGGGGCCCTACGAGCAGTACTTC.

The CDR3 is CASSIADYTEAFF. In nucleotides, the CDR3 is TGTGCCAGTAGTATAGCGGACTACACTGAAGCTTTCTTT. The chain is built from TRBV19 and TRBJ1-1; D not resolved. Germline values: CDR1 LNHDA, CDR2 SQIVND (reference sequence). The CDR3 is made up of 13 amino acids. Trimming cost V 1 base and J 3 bases, with 6 bases left between them.

The chain joins TRBV5-1 to TRBJ2-1, with D perhaps given as TRBD1 or TRBD2 (5 bases each). Germline V gene lookup returns CDR1 SGHRS and CDR2 YFSETQ. There are 15 residues in the CDR3. V was clipped by 4 bases and J by 6 bases, with 17 bases between them. The DNA for the CDR3 is TGCGCCAGCAGCCCGGGACCTGGGTTATCCAATGAGCAGTTCTTC. This sequence encodes CASSPGPGLSNEQFF.

The table lists this clonotype with a few counts. The rearrangement links TRBV7-6 to TRBJ2-3; D is possibly TRBD2 (7 bases). The CDR3 runs to 15 residues. Trimming took 5 bases from V and 0 from J, leaving 12 bases between them. From germline, CDR1 is SGHVS and CDR2 FNYEAQ. CDR3 bases: TGTGCCAGCAGCCTCGCGGGGGCCAGCACAGATACGCAGTATTTT. It specifies CASSLAGASTDTQYF. Using reference TRBV7-6 and TRBJ2-3 for the parts outside the CDR3, the full variable domain is GAGVSQSPRYKVTKRGQDVALRCDPISGHVSLYWYRQALGQGPEFLTYFNYEAQQDKSGLPNDRFSAERPEGSISTLTIQRTEQRDSAMYRCASSLAGASTDTQYFGPGTRLTVL.

The genes are TRBV5-6 and TRBJ2-5; no clear D. This CDR3 has 17 amino acids. Trimming removed 0 bases from V and 1 base from J, with 16 bases in between. Germline lookup yields CDR1 SGHDT and CDR2 YYEEEE. The chain's CDR3 is CASSLVYKGWGQETQYF. The DNA of the CDR3 is TGTGCCAGCAGCTTGGTTTATAAGGGTTGGGGCCAAGAGACCCAGTACTTC.

The genes are TRBV20-1 and TRBJ2-3; 8 positions match TRBD2. Germline CDR1 DFQATT, CDR2 SNEGSKA (reference sequence). With V trimmed by 4 bases and J by 6 bases, 6 bases remained unmatched. CDR3 size: 13 residues. CDR3 in amino acids: CSAIVSGGDTQYF. The DNA for the CDR3 is TGCAGTGCTATAGTAAGCGGGGGTGATACGCAGTATTTT.